Listed here is a single T cell receptor beta chain. The data originate from a study of blood T cell repertoires in COVID-19. The overall study: Acute and convalescent COVID-19 samples came from the United States, Italy and Spain. Sample material is recorded as cDNA or gDNA derived from T cells, B-cell-depleted T cells, or PBMCs.

The method was immunoSEQ multiplex PCR; TCRdb's version includes in-frame clones alone and lacks a portion of them. The data contain roughly 200,000 clones, around 87% of them singletons. Unmatched junction bases numbered 0, after V lost 3 bases and J lost 2 bases. The germline CDR1 and CDR2 sequences are LGHNA and YNFKEQ. The CDR3 sequence is 13 residues long. This receptor was obtained from a man in his 60s who had recovered from COVID-19. The specimen sequenced was peripheral blood. The V gene is TRBV4-2, the J gene TRBJ2-5; 7 bases are shared with TRBD1. The CDR3 loop is CASSQGQQETQYF. In nucleotides, the CDR3 is TGTGCCAGCAGCCAGGGACAGCAAGAGACCCAGTACTTC.